The clone carrying this T cell receptor (beta chain) was recorded a few times. This specimen comes from a study of blood T cell repertoires in COVID-19. Sequenced by immunoSEQ multiplex PCR; TCRdb stores in-frame clones only, minus some. The sample includes around 270,000 clones, 88% of them seen just once. Sequenced: PBMCs or T cells enriched from blood (not recorded which). This TCR derives from a middle-aged woman who had been exposed to COVID-19.

CDR3 nucleotide sequence: TGTGCCAGCAGTTCCCGGACATTCCAAGGCTACACCTTC. The encoded protein is CASSSRTFQGYTF. V and J are TRBV12-3 or TRBV12-4 and TRBJ1-2, with D possibly TRBD1 on 5 matching bases. There are 13 residues in the CDR3. The ends were cut back, 4 bases at V and 8 bases at J, with 14 bases in the middle.